This T cell receptor beta chain comes out of a study of blood T cell repertoires in COVID-19. Looking at the study overall: In each case, the material was cDNA or gDNA derived from T cells, B-cell-depleted T cells, or PBMCs.

The CDR3 extends over 15 amino acids. Germline CDR1 is SQVTM and CDR2 is ANQGSEA. The V gene end was trimmed by 5 bases and the J gene end by 4 bases; junction bases not matched to a gene: 7. As processed by the authors: Reference gene primer amplification gave estimated nucleated cell counts. Clones were read by immunoSEQ multiplex PCR, and TCRdb kept only the in-frame ones, dropping some. V and J calls and clone size follow that table, whereas D and trimming were derived from the DNA. The profile covers around 250,000 clones, with around 86% appearing a single time and 0.9% to 1% taken by the ten largest.

The receptor was isolated from a woman in her 40s who had recovered from COVID-19. The V gene is TRBV29-1, the J gene TRBJ2-1, with 11 bases aligning to TRBD2. The specimen was peripheral blood. CDR3: CSVLKLAGAYNEQFF. In DNA, the CDR3 is TGCAGCGTTCTCAAACTAGCGGGGGCTTACAATGAGCAGTTCTTC.